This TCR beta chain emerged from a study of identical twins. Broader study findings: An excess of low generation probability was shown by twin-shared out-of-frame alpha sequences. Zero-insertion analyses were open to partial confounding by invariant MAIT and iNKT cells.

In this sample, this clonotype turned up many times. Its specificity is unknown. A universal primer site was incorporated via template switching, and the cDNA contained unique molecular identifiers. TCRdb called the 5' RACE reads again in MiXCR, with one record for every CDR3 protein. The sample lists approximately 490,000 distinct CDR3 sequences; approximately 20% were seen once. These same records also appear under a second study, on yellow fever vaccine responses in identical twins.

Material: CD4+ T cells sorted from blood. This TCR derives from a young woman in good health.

In nucleotides, the CDR3 is TGTGCCAGCAGCCCCTTTGTCGGGTCCCGTGCTGAGCAGTTCTTC. Amino acids: CASSPFVGSRAEQFF. V gene TRBV7-9 combines with J gene TRBJ2-1; D is ambiguous. This CDR3 has 15 residues. The V gene's germline CDR1 is SEHNR and CDR2 FQNEAQ (reference sequence). V was trimmed by 5 bases and J by 9 bases, leaving 20 bases between them.